The clone carrying this TCR beta chain came up a few times. This entry comes from a study of early T cells in non-severe SARS-CoV-2 infection. Unique molecular identifier tags were affixed to discrete cDNA molecules. TCRdb passed the 5' RACE reads through MiXCR, listing each CDR3 protein once. The sample yields about 64,000 distinct CDR3 sequences, about an eighth seen once. This clonotype originated in an adult who was a healthcare worker with PCR-confirmed SARS-CoV-2 infection or an uninfected control (not recorded which). Sequencing was performed on whole blood.

The DNA of the CDR3 is TGTGCCAGCAGCTTACTAAGGCAAGAGACCCAGTACTTC. Its translation is CASSLLRQETQYF. The chain is built from TRBV7-2 and TRBJ2-5; no clear D. This CDR3 has 13 residues. Germline V gives CDR1 SGHTA, CDR2 FQGNSA. Trimming cost V 2 bases and J 2 bases, with 6 bases left between them.